What follows is one T cell receptor (beta chain) and its context. The CDR3 length is 14 residues. Germline CDR1 and CDR2: SGHDN and FVKESK. Trimming took off 0 bases at V and 5 bases at J, with 10 bases between the two ends. Method: immunoSEQ multiplex PCR; TCRdb's copy keeps in-frame clones and lacks some. The table lists some 150,000 clones, around 83% of them singletons. The sample originates from a study of blood T cell repertoires in COVID-19. The receptor was derived from a woman between 45 and 60 years old in a cohort sampled during active or convalescent COVID-19. The chain links TRBV14 to TRBJ2-5; D remains ambiguous. Sample: peripheral blood. As DNA, the CDR3 is TGTGCCAGCAGCCAAGACTCTAATGTGGAGACCCAGTACTTC. This codes for CASSQDSNVETQYF.